This T cell receptor beta chain was sequenced in a study of T cell repertoires in cytomegalovirus infection. About the research overall: The public TCR beta signatures pointed to both CMV infection and matching HLA type.

Study-level results: The ex vivo response showed dominance by HLA-C-restricted CMV-specific TCR beta clonotypes.

CDR1 is MDHEN and CDR2 is SYDVKM in the germline V gene. This CDR3 is built from 16 residues. Trimming took 3 bases from V and 2 from J; bases not matched to a gene: 10. On this clonotype: Its antigen is not known.

TCRdb recomputed calls from the reads with MiXCR, one row per CDR3 protein. The table lists about 180,000 distinct CDR3 sequences, about an eighth of them singletons, with about a quarter in the top ten. The genes are TRBV28 and TRBJ2-7; TRBD2 aligns across 7 bases. The sequenced sample was PBMCs. The receptor was derived from a human donor in good health (CMV status not recorded). Some clones in this sample may be carry-over from other donors' samples. DNA for the CDR3: TGTGCCAGCAGTTTGTTTATGCCTAGCGGAACCTACGAGCAGTACTTC. The encoded protein is CASSLFMPSGTYEQYF. The entire variable domain, with the rest obtained from reference TRBV28 and TRBJ2-7, is as follows: DVKVTQSSRYLVKRTGEKVFLECVQDMDHENMFWYRQDPGLGLRLIYFSYDVKMKEKGDIPEGYSVSREKKERFSLILESASTNQTSMYLCASSLFMPSGTYEQYFGPGTRLTVT.